These 8 T cell receptor beta chains were sequenced from one sample in a study of blood T cell repertoires in COVID-19 (dated by TCRdb to 2020 to 2021). Library creation used the immunoSEQ multiplex PCR assay. This immuneACCESS table, as held by TCRdb, lists in-frame sequences with V and J called but not all clones. Of the missing ones, under half trace to an unresolved V gene in checked studies; the others have no known cause. Here the sample has about 140,000 clones; less than 85% occur a single time. The ten most abundant clones make up roughly 8.6% of the sample. Specimen: peripheral blood. The receptors derive from an elderly woman in a cohort sampled during active or convalescent COVID-19.

The genes are TRBV28 and TRBJ2-3; 10 bases match TRBD1. The germline V gene has CDR1 MDHEN and CDR2 SYDVKM. CDR3 length: 20 amino acids. With V trimmed by 3 bases and J by 2 bases, 17 bases remained unmatched. This chain's CDR3 is CASSFLRDPTGGDSTDTQYF. As DNA, the CDR3 is TGTGCCAGCAGTTTCCTAAGGGATCCGACAGGGGGCGATTCCACAGATACGCAGTATTTT.

The chain couples TRBV2 to TRBJ2-3, with 14 nucleotides matching TRBD2. CDR3 length: 16 amino acids. Germline-derived CDR1 and CDR2 are SNHLY and FYNNEI. The ends lost 8 bases at V and 0 bases at J; junction bases unmatched: 4. CDR3 nucleotides: TGTGCCAGCCGACTAGCGGGGGGGTCTAGCACAGATACGCAGTATTTT. Its protein product is CASRLAGGSSTDTQYF.

This clone was counted a few times. V is TRBV4-1 and J is TRBJ2-3, with a tentative D call TRBD2 (5 bases). The CDR3 extends over 16 amino acids. Germline CDR1 and CDR2: MGHRA and YSYEKL. The germline V and J ends were trimmed by 4 bases and 0 bases, with 14 bases remaining between them. The CDR3 loop is CASSLSRVRSTDTQYF. The CDR3 nucleotides are TGCGCCAGCAGCCTATCGAGGGTCAGAAGCACAGATACGCAGTATTTT.

This rearrangement joins TRBV6-2 or TRBV6-3 to TRBJ2-5, with 9 bases matching TRBD2. This CDR3 spans 15 amino acids. The germline V gene encodes CDR1 MNHEY and CDR2 SVGEGT. The V and J ends lost 2 bases and 1 base, in that order; junction bases with no gene match: 2. The CDR3 loop is CASSYPTSGQETQYF. The CDR3 nucleotides are TGTGCCAGCAGTTACCCGACTAGCGGCCAAGAGACCCAGTACTTC.

The chain combines TRBV19 with TRBJ1-2; possible D gene TRBD1, 5 bases. In germline, CDR1 is LNHDA, CDR2 SQIVND (reference sequence). V lost 6 bases and J lost 2, with 10 bases in between. This CDR3 comprises 13 residues. CDR3 nucleotides: TGTGCCAGTAGCAAGACAGAAAACTATGGCTACACCTTC. This codes for CASSKTENYGYTF.

This clone occurred a few times. V usage is TRBV10-1 and J usage is TRBJ1-5; possibly TRBD1 for D (5 bases). Trimming cost V 5 bases and J 0 bases, with 11 bases left between them. The CDR3 spans 15 residues. Germline V gene lookup returns CDR1 WNHNN and CDR2 SYGVQD (reference sequence). The CDR3: CASSQRGGSNQPQHF. In DNA form, the CDR3 reads TGCGCCAGCAGTCAAAGGGGAGGTAGCAATCAGCCCCAGCATTTT.

The J gene is TRBJ2-1, the V gene TRBV7-4; 7 bases match TRBD1. CDR1 and CDR2 from the germline V gene are SGHVT and SQSDAQ. The CDR3 loop spans 14 amino acids. Trimming cost V 5 bases and J 9 bases; bases outside gene matches: 10. CDR3 amino acids: CASSIGDRAREQFF. In DNA form, the CDR3 reads TGTGCCAGCAGCATTGGTGACAGGGCTCGTGAGCAGTTCTTC.

This clone showed up just a few times. The V and J genes are TRBV5-6 and TRBJ2-7; D may be TRBD1 (6 bases). The germline CDR1 and CDR2 sequences are SGHDT and YYEEEE. Trimming cost V 3 bases and J 7 bases, with 11 bases left between them. CDR3 size: 12 residues. The CDR3 DNA reads TGTGCCAGCAGCTCAGGGGTAGGTGAGCAGTACTTC. Its protein product is CASSSGVGEQYF.